These 25 T cell receptor beta chains were all obtained from the same sample, sequenced in a study of memory CD4+ T cells and cytomegalovirus serostatus. The sort gate was single viable CD3+CD4+CD8-CD45RO+ cells for memory CD4+ T cells. The assay was immunoSEQ multiplex PCR, and TCRdb's table has in-frame clones only and misses some. The sample includes around 50,000 clones, under 80% seen only once; the top ten take 0.67%. The sample taken for sequencing was memory CD4+ T cells from blood. The receptors here all came from an adult in good health and CMV-seronegative.

J is TRBJ1-2 and V is TRBV29-1; D is uncertain. This CDR3 spans 12 amino acids. CDR1 and CDR2 (germline): SQVTM, ANQGSEA. V was trimmed by 3 bases and J by 0 bases, leaving 5 bases between them. The CDR3 reads CSVEWSNYGYTF. The CDR3 DNA follows: TGCAGCGTTGAGTGGTCTAACTATGGCTACACCTTC.

The chain has TRBV11-2 and TRBJ1-1; 9 nucleotides agree with TRBD1. Germline V gene sequence: CDR1 SGHAT, CDR2 FQNNGV. CDR3 size: 15 residues. After removal of 4 bases from V and 1 base from J, the junction contained 4 bases not matched to a gene. The DNA of the CDR3 is TGTGCCAGCAGCTCGCTACAGGGGGCGAACACTGAAGCTTTCTTT. It translates to CASSSLQGANTEAFF.

About this clone: Mismatch with germline at one junction end may stem from a read error. The chain has TRBV7-7 and TRBJ2-5; D may be TRBD1 (6 bases). The CDR3 totals 16 residues. Germline values: CDR1 SSHAT, CDR2 FNYEAQ (reference sequence). DNA of the CDR3: TGTGCTAGCAGCCCTTCGACAGGCGCGCGCGGAGAGACCCAGTACTTC. It yields the protein CASSPSTGARGETQYF.

J is TRBJ1-5 and V is TRBV19, with D possibly being TRBD1 (5 bases). The V gene's germline CDR1 is LNHDA and CDR2 SQIVND (reference sequence). The CDR3 spans 14 residues. Trimming stripped 3 bases from V and 5 bases from J, with 11 bases between. CDR3 in amino acids: CASSIGRVDQPQHF. The DNA for the CDR3 is TGTGCCAGTAGTATTGGCAGGGTCGATCAGCCCCAGCATTTT. Looking up the rest from reference TRBV19 and TRBJ1-5 gives the full variable domain: DGGITQSPKYLFRKEGQNVTLSCEQNLNHDAMYWYRQDPGQGLRLIYYSQIVNDFQKGDIAEGYSVSREKKESFPLTVTSAQKNPTAFYLCASSIGRVDQPQHFGDGTRLSIL.

The genes are TRBV28 and TRBJ1-4, with 7 bases matching TRBD1. CDR3 size: 15 residues. The germline CDR1 and CDR2 sequences are MDHEN and SYDVKM. Trimming cost V 6 bases and J 4 bases; bases outside gene matches: 8. The CDR3 sequence: CASRHGQDYNEKLFF. The DNA for the CDR3 is TGTGCCAGCAGACACGGACAGGACTATAATGAAAAACTGTTTTTT.

V usage is TRBV6-1 and J usage is TRBJ1-3, with 7 positions matching TRBD1. With 4 bases clipped from V and 6 bases from J, the junction kept 12 bases outside the gene matches. The CDR3 extends over 16 amino acids. The germline CDR1 and CDR2 sequences are MNHNS and SASEGT. For the CDR3, the DNA is TGTGCCAGCAGTGGACTACAGGGGAACCAGCTAAACACCATATATTTT. It is translated as CASSGLQGNQLNTIYF.

The V call is TRBV19, the J call TRBJ2-3, with 8 bases identical to TRBD2. V shed 6 bases and J 0 bases; nucleotides not matched to a gene: 2. The V gene's germline CDR1 is LNHDA and CDR2 SQIVND (reference sequence). The CDR3 has 14 amino acids. The CDR3 loop reads CASSSSGSTDTQYF. CDR3 nucleotides: TGTGCCAGTAGCTCTAGCGGGAGCACAGATACGCAGTATTTT.

The chain has TRBV6-5 and TRBJ1-6, with D uncertain. Looked up from germline, CDR1 is MNHEY and CDR2 is SVGAGI. The CDR3 sequence is 13 residues long. Trimming removed 0 bases at V and 10 bases at J, with 7 bases between. The CDR3 DNA is TGTGCCAGCAGTTACTCGAGAACCTCACCCCTCCACTTT. Protein sequence: CASSYSRTSPLHF.

In this sample, this clone turned up once. V is TRBV10-3 and J is TRBJ2-7; D may be TRBD2 (5 bases). This CDR3 has 14 residues. CDR1 is ENHRY, CDR2 SYGVKD, per germline. The V end lost 4 bases, the J end lost 1 base, and 11 bases lay between the germline ends. The CDR3 DNA follows: TGTGCCATCAGTGGTACACGGGGATCCTACGAGCAGTACTTC. This encodes CAISGTRGSYEQYF.

This clone turned up a few times. V usage is TRBV27 and J usage is TRBJ2-7; possible D gene TRBD2, 6 bases. Germline CDR1 MNHEY, CDR2 SMNVEV (reference sequence). The germline V and J ends were trimmed by 5 bases and 2 bases, with 19 bases remaining between them. The CDR3 length is 16 residues. CDR3 loop: CASSRRAGTGAYEQYF. In DNA, the CDR3 is TGTGCCAGCAGTAGAAGGGCCGGGACTGGGGCCTACGAGCAGTACTTC.

This clone was seen a single time. The chain has TRBV27 and TRBJ1-3, with D tentatively TRBD1 (5 bases). The length of the CDR3 is 15 residues. The V end lost 0 bases, the J end lost 3 bases, and 9 bases lay between the germline ends. CDR1 MNHEY and CDR2 SMNVEV come from the germline V gene (reference sequence). The CDR3 loop reads CASSLSGAGGNTIYF. The CDR3 DNA follows: TGTGCCAGCAGTTTATCAGGGGCAGGTGGAAACACCATATATTTT.

The chain combines TRBV7-8 with TRBJ2-6; 9 nucleotides agree with TRBD1. The CDR3 contains 18 residues. The V gene's germline CDR1 is SGHVS and CDR2 FQNEAQ. Trimming took 6 bases from V and 3 from J; bases not matched to a gene: 12. The CDR3 region has the DNA TGTGCCAGCAGGCCACCGGGACAGGGATTCCTTGGGGCCAACGTCCTGACTTTC. The encoded protein is CASRPPGQGFLGANVLTF.

This clone was counted a single time. V usage is TRBV4-1 and J usage is TRBJ2-3; no clear D gene. V gave up 0 bases and J gave up 3 bases, with 7 bases separating them. Germline V gives CDR1 MGHRA, CDR2 YSYEKL. This CDR3 has 14 residues. In DNA, the CDR3 is TGCGCCAGCAGCCAAGATCCCCGAACAGATACGCAGTATTTT. Its translation is CASSQDPRTDTQYF.

The rearrangement joins TRBV15 to TRBJ1-4; D gene unclear. The CDR3 length is 13 residues. Germline-derived CDR1 and CDR2 are LNHNV and YYDKDF (reference sequence). The V and J ends lost 1 base and 7 bases respectively, with 7 bases between them. CDR3 nucleotide sequence: TGTGCCACCAGCAGAGCCAACGGTGAAAAACTGTTTTTT. This gives the protein CATSRANGEKLFF.

This clone was detected ten times or more. V usage is TRBV7-9 and J usage is TRBJ2-1; 9 positions match TRBD2. The CDR3 runs 14 residues. Germline CDR1 SEHNR, CDR2 FQNEAQ (reference sequence). V lost 2 bases and J lost 9; bases outside the gene matches: 5. The CDR3 protein is CASSLRREGLEQFF. CDR3 in DNA: TGTGCCAGCAGCTTAAGGCGGGAGGGTCTTGAGCAGTTCTTC.

The chain recombines TRBV18 with TRBJ2-5, with no clear D. The V end was cut by 4 bases, the J end by 5 bases, with 11 bases between. This CDR3 region has 13 residues. Germline CDR1 and CDR2: KGHSH and LQKENI. Here the CDR3 DNA reads TGTGCCAGCTCACTTAATGCCCGGGAGACCCAGTACTTC. As protein: CASSLNARETQYF. Filled out from reference TRBV18 and TRBJ2-5, the complete variable domain reads NAGVMQNPRHLVRRRGQEARLRCSPMKGHSHVYWYRQLPEEGLKFMVYLQKENIIDESGMPKERFSAEFPKEGPSILRIQQVVRGDSAAYFCASSLNARETQYFGPGTRLLVL.

The V and J genes are TRBV5-1 and TRBJ2-7; D may be TRBD1 (6 bases). Germline V gene lookup returns CDR1 SGHRS and CDR2 YFSETQ. The length of the CDR3 is 13 residues. The ends were cut back, 4 bases at V and 3 bases at J, with 11 bases in the middle. DNA of the CDR3: TGCGCCAGCAGCCCCCGGACAGACTACGAGCAGTACTTC. Protein sequence: CASSPRTDYEQYF.

Only a few counts were recorded for this clone. This rearrangement joins TRBV7-2 to TRBJ2-7; 8 nucleotides align to TRBD1. V lost 5 bases and J lost 3; bases outside the gene matches: 6. Germline V CDR1 and CDR2: SGHTA, FQGNSA. The CDR3 covers 14 residues. CDR3 residues: CASSRIGQGYEQYF. The CDR3 DNA reads as TGTGCCAGCAGCAGAATCGGACAGGGCTACGAGCAGTACTTC.

The rearrangement uses TRBV10-3 and TRBJ1-5, with 10 nucleotides matching TRBD1. The CDR3 has 15 residues. Germline values: CDR1 ENHRY, CDR2 SYGVKD. Losses at the gene ends were 5 bases for V and 6 bases for J; bases not matched to a gene: 7. This CDR3 reads CAISSSDRGVQPQHF. The CDR3 bases are TGTGCCATCAGTTCCTCGGACAGGGGGGTTCAGCCCCAGCATTTT.

Written as DNA, the CDR3 is TGCGCCAGCAGTGAAGGGACTCTCGGAAACACCATATATTTT. Residues: CASSEGTLGNTIYF. The gene calls are TRBV10-1 and TRBJ1-3; D is perhaps TRBD1 (5 bases). The CDR3 is 14 amino acids. The germline V and J ends were trimmed by 3 bases and 4 bases, with 10 bases remaining between them. The germline gives CDR1 WNHNN, CDR2 SYGVQD (reference sequence).

This sequence joins TRBV2 and TRBJ2-7, with TRBD2 matching 9 bases. CDR3 length equals 15 residues. Germline lookup yields CDR1 SNHLY and CDR2 FYNNEI. The V and J ends lost 4 bases and 3 bases, in that order; junction bases with no gene match: 7. In DNA form, the CDR3 reads TGTGCCAGCAGTGCGTCGCTAGCGGGGAGCTACGAGCAGTACTTC. Translating gives CASSASLAGSYEQYF.

This clone rates as medium-sized (0.01 to 0.1%). The rearrangement links TRBV2 to TRBJ1-1; a weak D match, TRBD1 (6 bases). Germline loops: CDR1 SNHLY, CDR2 FYNNEI. This CDR3 is 15 amino acids long. V lost 4 bases to trimming and J lost 6 bases, with 18 bases between them. The CDR3: CASSAATGNVPEAFF. The CDR3 nucleotides read TGTGCCAGCAGTGCAGCAACAGGGAATGTCCCTGAAGCTTTCTTT.

Notes on this clone: A read error may produce the germline difference seen at one junction end. The gene calls are TRBV11-2 and TRBJ2-7, with D uncertain. Germline V gene lookup returns CDR1 SGHAT and CDR2 FQNNGV. CDR3 length: 12 residues. The CDR3 nucleotides are TGTGCCAGCAGCTTAGATCTCGGCGATCCCTCTTTC. This translates into CASSLDLGDPSF.

The chain couples TRBV7-3 to TRBJ2-7; no firm D call. Germline values: CDR1 SGHTA, CDR2 FQGTGA. The CDR3 consists of 13 residues. V shed 2 bases and J shed 7 bases, with 12 bases lying between them. The CDR3 DNA follows: TGTGCCAGCAGCTTATATGGGGAAATGGAGCAGTACTTC. This translates into CASSLYGEMEQYF.

The chain combines TRBV6-5 with TRBJ1-4; no clear D. The germline gives CDR1 MNHEY, CDR2 SVGAGI. The CDR3 spans 14 residues. Trimming took off 6 bases at V and 8 bases at J, with 16 bases between the two ends. The CDR3 protein is CASSRFGAAEKLFF. CDR3 sequence (DNA): TGTGCCAGCAGCAGGTTTGGTGCAGCGGAAAAACTGTTTTTT.